This T cell receptor (beta chain) was sequenced during a study of blood T cell repertoires in COVID-19. Germline V gene data show CDR1 as SEHNR and CDR2 as FQNEAQ (reference sequence). The CDR3 spans 15 residues. V was shortened by 1 base and J by 7 bases, with 11 bases between the two germline ends. The sample holds a few counts of this clone. Profiling relied on immunoSEQ multiplex PCR, and the TCRdb table lists in-frame clones only, not all of them. This table has approximately 150,000 clones, around 86% appearing once. The clonotype comes from a man at least 80 years old with acute or convalescent COVID-19. The gene calls are TRBV7-9 and TRBJ1-6; a possible D gene is TRBD1 (5 bases). Specimen: peripheral blood. The CDR3 is CASSLGGEVNSPLHF. The CDR3 DNA reads TGTGCCAGCAGCTTAGGAGGGGAGGTAAATTCACCCCTCCACTTT. Supplemented by reference TRBV7-9 and TRBJ1-6, the full variable domain reads DTGVSQNPRHKITKRGQNVTFRCDPISEHNRLYWYRQTLGQGPEFLTYFQNEAQLEKSRLLSDRFSAERPKGSFSTLEIQRTEQGDSAMYLCASSLGGEVNSPLHFGNGTRLTVT.